These 23 T cell receptor beta chains share one sample of origin, sequenced in a study of cytomegalovirus exposure and HLA in healthy donors. The study ran its PCR with 60 Vbeta and 13 Jbeta primers. TCRdb keeps only in-frame clones here, not all; method: immunoSEQ multiplex PCR. Altogether tens of thousands of clones are present, approximately 63% being singletons, with the ten largest covering roughly 19%. Sequencing input: PBMCs. The receptors originated from a woman aged 60 to 75 in good health and CMV-seropositive.

The chain uses TRBV10-3 and TRBJ2-5; TRBD2 matches 9 bases. The CDR3 length is 14 residues. The germline V gene encodes CDR1 ENHRY and CDR2 SYGVKD. The ends lost 7 bases at V and 0 bases at J; junction bases unmatched: 3. The CDR3 DNA reads as TGTGCCATCACCAGCGGGGGGAACCAAGAGACCCAGTACTTC. This codes for CAITSGGNQETQYF.

The J gene is TRBJ1-1, the V gene TRBV2; TRBD1 might be the D (6 bases). Trimming left V 6 bases short and J 2 bases short, with 13 bases between. Germline loops: CDR1 SNHLY, CDR2 FYNNEI. This CDR3 is built from 14 residues. The CDR3 coding sequence is TGTGCCAGCAGCCTGATGACAGGAAACACTGAAGCTTTCTTT. It specifies CASSLMTGNTEAFF. The full variable domain, completed using reference TRBV2 and TRBJ1-1, is EPEVTQTPSHQVTQMGQEVILRCVPISNHLYFYWYRQILGQKVEFLVSFYNNEISEKSEIFDDQFSVERPDGSNFTLKIRSTKLEDSAMYFCASSLMTGNTEAFFGQGTRLTVV.

This clone showed up just a few times. The chain uses TRBV27 and TRBJ2-2; 8 bases are shared with TRBD1. Germline trimming cut 5 bases from V and 1 base from J; bases unmatched to any gene: 3. CDR1 MNHEY and CDR2 SMNVEV come from the germline V gene (reference sequence). The CDR3 has 15 residues. DNA for the CDR3: TGTGCCAGCAGTCCGGGGACAGGGAACACCGGGGAGCTGTTTTTT. Its translation is CASSPGTGNTGELFF.

The CDR3 DNA is TGTGCCAGCAGTGTCGGACTAGCGGGGGGAATCCAAGAGACCCAGTACTTC. Protein sequence: CASSVGLAGGIQETQYF. The chain couples TRBV2 to TRBJ2-5; 14 bases are a match to TRBD2. The CDR3 loop spans 17 amino acids. Per germline, CDR1 SNHLY and CDR2 FYNNEI. The J segment lost 1 base and the V segment lost 4 bases, leaving 5 bases of the junction unmatched.

This chain uses TRBV28 with TRBJ1-3; the D gene is possibly TRBD1 (6 bases). The CDR3 consists of 17 residues. The V end was cut by 3 bases, the J end by 0 bases, with 15 bases between. In germline, CDR1 is MDHEN, CDR2 SYDVKM. The CDR3 sequence: CASSFTGQTYSGNTIYF. The CDR3 nucleotides read TGTGCCAGCAGTTTCACCGGACAGACCTACTCTGGAAACACCATATATTTT.

The chain uses TRBV7-2 and TRBJ2-7; D unclear. The CDR3 contains 12 residues. Germline CDR1 reads SGHTA; CDR2 reads FQGNSA. V lost 5 bases to trimming and J lost 2 bases, with 7 bases between them. CDR3: CASSLLPYEQYF. In nucleotides, the CDR3 is TGTGCCAGCAGCCTCCTCCCCTACGAGCAGTACTTC.

The CDR3 loop reads CASRFSGYYGYTF. DNA of the CDR3: TGTGCCAGCCGATTCTCGGGGTACTATGGCTACACCTTC. The chain uses TRBV6-5 and TRBJ1-2; D uncertain. V gave up 8 bases and J gave up 3 bases, with 13 bases separating them. This CDR3 region has 13 residues. CDR1 is MNHEY and CDR2 is SVGAGI in the germline V gene.

This rearrangement joins TRBV11-3 to TRBJ1-6; no clear D gene. Germline assignment: CDR1 SGHNT and CDR2 YENEEA. Trimming took 1 base from V and 7 from J, leaving 8 bases between them. The CDR3 length is 14 residues. In DNA form, the CDR3 reads TGTGCCAGCAGCTTAGGCGGGGTAAATTCACCCCTCCACTTT. It is translated as CASSLGGVNSPLHF.

Here the CDR3 reads CASSQDRYNEKLFF. The CDR3 nucleotides are TGTGCCAGCAGCCAAGACAGATATAATGAAAAACTGTTTTTT. The chain is built from TRBV7-9 and TRBJ1-4; D possibly corresponds to TRBD1 (5 bases). The CDR3 contains 14 residues. Trimming left V 5 bases short and J 4 bases short, with 11 bases between. CDR1 SEHNR and CDR2 FQNEAQ come from the germline V gene (reference sequence).

The chain recombines TRBV5-8 with TRBJ1-6; no clear D gene. The V end was cut by 4 bases, the J end by 3 bases, with 17 bases between. The CDR3 has 17 amino acids. In germline, CDR1 is SGHTS, CDR2 YDEGEE. CDR3 residues: CASSPVSPHDYNSPLHF. The CDR3 nucleotides are TGTGCCAGCAGCCCAGTCAGTCCTCACGACTATAATTCACCCCTCCACTTT.

The chain recombines TRBV10-3 with TRBJ2-1, with TRBD2 matching 12 bases. V dropped 8 bases and J dropped 5; count of bases not matched to a gene: 7. The CDR3 consists of 15 residues. Germline CDR1 and CDR2: ENHRY and SYGVKD. The CDR3 DNA reads as TGTGCCATCGGACAAGGACTAGCGGGGAACAATGAGCAGTTCTTC. Protein sequence: CAIGQGLAGNNEQFF.

This clone appeared a few times. The V gene is TRBV9, the J gene TRBJ1-6; D gene uncertain. The germline gives CDR1 SGDLS, CDR2 YYNGEE. Trimming took 5 bases from V and 8 from J, leaving 17 bases between them. This CDR3 spans 15 amino acids. The CDR3 protein is CASRVKGSPDSPLHF. In DNA form, the CDR3 reads TGTGCCAGCAGGGTCAAAGGGAGCCCCGATTCACCCCTCCACTTT.

The chain carries TRBV5-8 and TRBJ2-3; 7 bases map to TRBD1. After removal of 6 bases from V and 4 bases from J, the junction contained 11 bases not matched to a gene. Looked up from germline, CDR1 is SGHTS and CDR2 is YDEGEE. The CDR3 is made up of 15 amino acids. The CDR3 DNA reads TGTGCCAGCACCCCGGGACAGTTGTTACCAGATACGCAGTATTTT. Amino acid sequence: CASTPGQLLPDTQYF.

The chain uses TRBV5-4 and TRBJ1-2; D perhaps matches TRBD1 (6 bases). Germline values: CDR1 SGHNT, CDR2 YYREEE (reference sequence). The V end was cut by 0 bases, the J end by 10 bases, with 13 bases between. The CDR3 totals 13 residues. In DNA form, the CDR3 reads TGTGCCAGCAGCTTGGACAGGGTAGGCGACTACACCTTC. Its protein product is CASSLDRVGDYTF.

This rearrangement joins TRBV29-1 to TRBJ1-1, with D maybe TRBD1 (6 bases). The V gene lost 6 bases and the J gene lost 2 bases, with 13 bases spanning the gap. CDR3 size: 13 residues. The germline V gene has CDR1 SQVTM and CDR2 ANQGSEA. The CDR3 DNA reads as TGCAGCGTGGCTTCAGGGGTTAACACTGAAGCTTTCTTT. Encoded protein: CSVASGVNTEAFF.

This clone appeared a few times. Compared with germline, one end of the junction differs, possibly owing to a read error. The identical CDR3 is also encoded by other nucleotide sequences in the sample. The rearrangement joins TRBV6-5 to TRBJ1-6; the D gene is possibly TRBD1 (6 bases). The CDR3 is 14 residues long. Germline CDR1 reads MNHEY; CDR2 reads SVGAGI. The CDR3 nucleotides read TGTGCCATCAGTGCTCGGGACACGGATTCACCCCTCCACTTT. Its protein product is CAISARDTDSPLHF.

CDR3 loop: CASSLGVWAFF. In nucleotides, the CDR3 is TGTGCCAGCAGCTTGGGAGTGTGGGCTTTCTTT. This chain connects TRBV5-5 to TRBJ1-1, with D hard to call. The CDR3 is 11 amino acids. The V gene lost 0 bases and the J gene lost 11 bases, with 8 bases spanning the gap. Germline loops: CDR1 SGHKS, CDR2 YYEKEE (reference sequence). The whole variable domain, filled in from reference TRBV5-5 and TRBJ1-1, reads DAGVTQSPTHLIKTRGQQVTLRCSPISGHKSVSWYQQVLGQGPQFIFQYYEKEERGRGNFPDRFSARQFPNYSSELNVNALLLGDSALYLCASSLGVWAFFGQGTRLTVV.

The chain couples TRBV7-2 to TRBJ1-5, with D perhaps TRBD1 (5 bases). The CDR3 is 14 amino acids. The V gene's germline CDR1 is SGHTA and CDR2 FQGNSA. V lost 5 bases and J lost 5, with 13 bases in between. Here the CDR3 reads CASSPGLGDQPQHF. In DNA, the CDR3 is TGTGCCAGCAGCCCTGGTCTAGGGGATCAGCCCCAGCATTTT.

Notes on this clone: The identical CDR3 is also encoded by other nucleotide sequences in the sample. This chain joins TRBV5-6 and TRBJ1-6, with 8 nucleotides matching TRBD1. The junction had 6 bases not matched to a gene; V was cut back by 0 bases and J by 7 bases. There are 16 residues in the CDR3. Germline V CDR1 and CDR2: SGHDT, YYEEEE. CDR3 in DNA: TGTGCCAGCAGCTTGGATGGGACAGGCCTAAATTCACCCCTCCACTTT. It specifies CASSLDGTGLNSPLHF. The full variable domain, completed using reference TRBV5-6 and TRBJ1-6, is DAGVTQSPTHLIKTRGQQVTLRCSPKSGHDTVSWYQQALGQGPQFIFQYYEEEERQRGNFPDRFSGHQFPNYSSELNVNALLLGDSALYLCASSLDGTGLNSPLHFGNGTRLTVT.

This clone appeared a single time. The chain recombines TRBV5-1 with TRBJ2-1, with a tentative D call TRBD2 (5 bases). V was pared by 0 bases and J by 4 bases, with 8 bases between. CDR1 is SGHRS and CDR2 is YFSETQ in the germline V gene. The CDR3 runs to 14 residues. CDR3 in amino acids: CASSLAGIYNEQFF. In nucleotides, the CDR3 is TGCGCCAGCAGCTTGGCCGGGATTTACAATGAGCAGTTCTTC.

The genes are TRBV5-1 and TRBJ1-4; no firm D call. From germline, CDR1 is SGHRS and CDR2 YFSETQ. The CDR3 is 16 residues long. The V end lost 0 bases, the J end lost 5 bases, and 14 bases lay between the germline ends. CDR3 coding DNA: TGCGCCAGCAGCTTGGAGTCCGGGGTGAGGAATGAAAAACTGTTTTTT. Protein: CASSLESGVRNEKLFF.

The chain joins TRBV10-2 to TRBJ1-4; 9 nucleotides agree with TRBD1. The length of the CDR3 is 14 residues. Germline V CDR1 and CDR2: WSHSY, SAAADI. V trimming: 2 bases; J trimming: 11 bases; junction bases outside the gene matches: 6. The CDR3 sequence: CASSETGGPGKLFF. For the CDR3, the DNA is TGCGCCAGCAGTGAGACAGGGGGCCCGGGGAAACTGTTTTTT.

CDR3 DNA sequence: TGTGCCAGCAGCGGTTGGGGGGGTTCCTATAATTCACCCCTCCACTTT. It encodes CASSGWGGSYNSPLHF. The chain employs TRBV11-2 and TRBJ1-6; TRBD1 is a possible D gene (5 bases). V gave up 5 bases and J gave up 1 base, with 12 bases separating them. CDR1 SGHAT and CDR2 FQNNGV come from the germline V gene. This CDR3 has 16 amino acids.